This entry describes one TCR beta chain. What this receptor recognizes is not known. No qualities accompany the bases; no much larger clone lies one base away. Collaborating institutions collected whole blood in K2EDTA tubes following their own protocols. For TCRbeta analysis, collaborator samples were shipped as frozen whole blood, as isolated PBMCs, or as DNA extracted from either sample type. This entry is derived from a study of blood T cell repertoires in COVID-19 (dated by TCRdb to the early 2020s). Regarding the complete study: Samples covering the acute and convalescent phases of COVID-19 were provided by collaborators in the United States, Italy and Spain. The prospective study material was composed of cDNA or gDNA derived from T cells, B-cell-depleted T cells, or PBMCs. Deeply sampled blood TCRbeta repertoires from subjects exposed to, actively infected with, or recovered from COVID-19 were included in the dataset. The repertoires were made available in a free public database intended to serve as a resource for research on the immune response to SARS-CoV-2. The samples were drawn from two sources: the first 160 participants of the ongoing ImmuneRACE study, and 1,000 to 1,500 subjects contributed by 6 global collaborators. Sample metadata almost always included a de-identified subject ID, COVID-19 status, age in years and sex. Where available, HLA class I and class II types were obtained from metadata supplied by the sample provider rather than from assay-based typing. Results and caveats for the whole study, not just this receptor: Clinical and demographic metadata were provided uncurated, with the amount varying by source and participant.

TCRbeta CDR3 regions were amplified from genomic DNA using the immunoSEQ Assay, a bias-controlled multiplex PCR. As for the authors' bioinformatics: Within the assay, amplification of reference gene primers was used to estimate how many nucleated cells each sample contained. To quantify the absolute abundance of each unique TCRbeta CDR3 rearrangement, sequence reads were collapsed and filtered. For each sample, productive Simpson clonality was calculated as the square root of Simpson's diversity index over productive rearrangements. Not all clones reach the TCRdb copy of this immuneACCESS table, which keeps in-frame sequences only. Checked studies attribute under half of the gap to unresolved V genes and leave the rest unexplained. Clone size and the V and J calls come from that table; the DNA yielded D and trimming. This sample holds fewer than 140,000 clones; 65% to 75% were observed only once. The top ten clonotypes cover approximately 0.9% of the sample.

Reading the germline V gene gives CDR1 LGHNA and CDR2 YNFKEQ. V is reduced by 0 bases and J by 0 bases, leaving a spacing of 18 bases between them. Reading from cysteine to phenylalanine, the CDR3 counts 19 amino acids. Of all the DNA, just the CDR3 is kept, 57 bases in frame from base 1. This chain joins TRBV4-2 to TRBJ1-5; the D gene cannot be resolved reliably. The sequencing sample was made of peripheral blood. The receptor was isolated from a human donor with acute or convalescent COVID-19. The donor label of this sample is uncertain. The CDR3 sequence is CASSQDMTLGVSSNQPQHF. The sequenced DNA is TGTGCCAGCAGCCAAGATATGACATTGGGAGTTAGTAGCAATCAGCCCCAGCATTTT.